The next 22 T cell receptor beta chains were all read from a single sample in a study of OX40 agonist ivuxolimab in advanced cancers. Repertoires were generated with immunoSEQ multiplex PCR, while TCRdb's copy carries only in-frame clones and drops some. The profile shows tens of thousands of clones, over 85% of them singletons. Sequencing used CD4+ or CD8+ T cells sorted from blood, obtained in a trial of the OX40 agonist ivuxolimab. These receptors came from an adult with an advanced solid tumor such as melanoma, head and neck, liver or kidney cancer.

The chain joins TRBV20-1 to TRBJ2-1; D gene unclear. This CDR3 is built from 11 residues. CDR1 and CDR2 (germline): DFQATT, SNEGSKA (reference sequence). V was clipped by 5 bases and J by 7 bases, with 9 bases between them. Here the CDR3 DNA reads TGCAGTGCTGCCCCTAAAAATGAGCAGTTCTTC. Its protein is CSAAPKNEQFF.

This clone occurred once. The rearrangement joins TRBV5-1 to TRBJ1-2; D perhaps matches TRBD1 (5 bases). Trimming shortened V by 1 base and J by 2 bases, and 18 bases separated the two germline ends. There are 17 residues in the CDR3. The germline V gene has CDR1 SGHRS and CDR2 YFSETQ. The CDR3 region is CASSLIAAPGRNYGYTF. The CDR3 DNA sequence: TGCGCCAGCAGCTTGATCGCGGCGCCGGGGCGCAACTATGGCTACACCTTC.

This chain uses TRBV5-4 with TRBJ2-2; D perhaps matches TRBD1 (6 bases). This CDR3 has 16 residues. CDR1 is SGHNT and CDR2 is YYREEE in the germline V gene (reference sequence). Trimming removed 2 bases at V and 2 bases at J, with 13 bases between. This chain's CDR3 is CASSFEQGPNTGELFF. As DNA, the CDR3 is TGTGCCAGCAGCTTTGAACAGGGCCCCAACACCGGGGAGCTGTTTTTT.

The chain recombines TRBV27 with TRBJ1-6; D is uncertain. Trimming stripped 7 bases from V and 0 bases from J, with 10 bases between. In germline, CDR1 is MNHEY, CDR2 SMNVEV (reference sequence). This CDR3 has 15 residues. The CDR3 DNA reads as TGTGCCAGCACCCCGACGAGCTCCTATAATTCACCCCTCCACTTT. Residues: CASTPTSSYNSPLHF.

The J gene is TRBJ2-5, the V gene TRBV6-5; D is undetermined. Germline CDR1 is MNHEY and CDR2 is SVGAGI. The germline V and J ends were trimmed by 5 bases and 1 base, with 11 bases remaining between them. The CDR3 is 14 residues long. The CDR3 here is CASSPSLRQETQYF. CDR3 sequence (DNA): TGTGCCAGCAGTCCCTCCCTCCGCCAAGAGACCCAGTACTTC.

The CDR3 here is CASRDQEAGAYEQYF. In DNA, the CDR3 is TGTGCCAGCAGAGACCAAGAAGCGGGGGCCTACGAGCAGTACTTC. The rearrangement joins TRBV2 to TRBJ2-7, with 8 bases lining up with TRBD2. CDR1 and CDR2 from the germline V gene are SNHLY and FYNNEI. CDR3 length equals 15 residues. V lost 6 bases, J lost 2 bases, and 9 bases stayed unmatched. The full variable domain, its missing parts supplied by reference TRBV2 and TRBJ2-7, is EPEVTQTPSHQVTQMGQEVILRCVPISNHLYFYWYRQILGQKVEFLVSFYNNEISEKSEIFDDQFSVERPDGSNFTLKIRSTKLEDSAMYFCASRDQEAGAYEQYFGPGTRLTVT.

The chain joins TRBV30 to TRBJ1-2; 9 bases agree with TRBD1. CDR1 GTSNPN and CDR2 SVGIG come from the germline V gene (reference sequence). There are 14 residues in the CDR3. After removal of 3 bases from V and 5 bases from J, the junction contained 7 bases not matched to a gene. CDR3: CAWRRKGTGYGYTF. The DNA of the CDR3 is TGTGCCTGGAGAAGAAAGGGGACAGGGTATGGCTACACCTTC. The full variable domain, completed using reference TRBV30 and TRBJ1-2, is SQTIHQWPATLVQPVGSPLSLECTVEGTSNPNLYWYRQAAGRGLQLLFYSVGIGQISSEVPQNLSASRPQDRQFILSSKKLLLSDSGFYLCAWRRKGTGYGYTFGSGTRLTVV.

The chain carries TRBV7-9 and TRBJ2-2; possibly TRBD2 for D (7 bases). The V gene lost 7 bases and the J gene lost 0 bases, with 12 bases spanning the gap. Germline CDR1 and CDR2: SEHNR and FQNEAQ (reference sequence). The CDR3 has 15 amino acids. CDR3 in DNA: TGTGCCAGCACCCCCGGGGGGCCGAACACCGGGGAGCTGTTTTTT. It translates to CASTPGGPNTGELFF.

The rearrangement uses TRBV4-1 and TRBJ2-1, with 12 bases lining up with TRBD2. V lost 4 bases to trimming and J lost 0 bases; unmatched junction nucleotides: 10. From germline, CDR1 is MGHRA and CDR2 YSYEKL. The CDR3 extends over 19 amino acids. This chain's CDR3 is CASSPLGLAGGVSYNEQFF. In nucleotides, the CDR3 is TGCGCCAGCAGCCCGTTGGGGCTAGCGGGGGGGGTCTCCTACAATGAGCAGTTCTTC.

CDR3 sequence reads: CASRDSSTDTQYF. CDR3 nucleotide sequence: TGTGCCAGCCGGGACTCTAGCACAGATACGCAGTATTTT. The rearrangement uses TRBV6-1 and TRBJ2-3; tentative D call: TRBD2 (6 bases). CDR3 length: 13 residues. Germline V gene data show CDR1 as MNHNS and CDR2 as SASEGT. V lost 8 bases and J 0 bases, leaving 9 bases between the germline ends.

The CDR3 coding sequence is TGTGCCAGCAGCCAAGATTTCTCAGGTGGTTACAATGAGCAGTTCTTC. It yields the protein CASSQDFSGGYNEQFF. The V and J genes are TRBV4-2 and TRBJ2-1, with D unresolved. The ends were cut back, 0 bases at V and 4 bases at J, with 13 bases in the middle. CDR1 LGHNA and CDR2 YNFKEQ come from the germline V gene. The CDR3 totals 16 residues.

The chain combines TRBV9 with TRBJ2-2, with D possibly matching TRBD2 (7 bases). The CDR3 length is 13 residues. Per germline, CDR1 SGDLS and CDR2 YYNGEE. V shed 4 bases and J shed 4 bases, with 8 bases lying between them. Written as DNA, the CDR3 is TGTGCCAGCAGCAGGGGGGGCACCGGGGAGCTGTTTTTT. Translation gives CASSRGGTGELFF.

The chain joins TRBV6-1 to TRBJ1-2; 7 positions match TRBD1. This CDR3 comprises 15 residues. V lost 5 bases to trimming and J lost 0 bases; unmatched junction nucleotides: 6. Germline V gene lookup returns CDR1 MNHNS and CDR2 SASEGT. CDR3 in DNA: TGTGCCAGCAGTCGGGACAGCCAAGCTAACTATGGCTACACCTTC. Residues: CASSRDSQANYGYTF.

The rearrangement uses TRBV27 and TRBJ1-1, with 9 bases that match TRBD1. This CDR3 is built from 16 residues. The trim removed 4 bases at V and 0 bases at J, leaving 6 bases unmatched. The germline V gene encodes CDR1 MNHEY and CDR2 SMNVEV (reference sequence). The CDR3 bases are TGTGCCAGCAGTTCACGACAGGGGGGGATGAACACTGAAGCTTTCTTT. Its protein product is CASSSRQGGMNTEAFF.

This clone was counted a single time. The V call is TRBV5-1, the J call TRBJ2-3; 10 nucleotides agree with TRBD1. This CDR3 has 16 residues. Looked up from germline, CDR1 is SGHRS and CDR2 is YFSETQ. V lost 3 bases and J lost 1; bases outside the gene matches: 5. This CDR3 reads CASSSGQGFGTDTQYF. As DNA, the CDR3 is TGCGCCAGCAGCTCGGGACAGGGGTTCGGCACAGATACGCAGTATTTT.

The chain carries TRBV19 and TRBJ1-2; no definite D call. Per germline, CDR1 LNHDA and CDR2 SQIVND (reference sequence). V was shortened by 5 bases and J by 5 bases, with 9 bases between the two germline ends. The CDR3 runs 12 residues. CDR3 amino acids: CASSLDRYGYTF. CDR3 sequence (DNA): TGTGCCAGTAGTCTTGACCGGTATGGCTACACCTTC.

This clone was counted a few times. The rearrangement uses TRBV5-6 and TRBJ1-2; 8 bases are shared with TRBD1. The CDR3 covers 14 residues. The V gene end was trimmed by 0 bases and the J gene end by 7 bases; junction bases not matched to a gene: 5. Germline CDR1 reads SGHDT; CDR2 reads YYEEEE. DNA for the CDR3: TGTGCCAGCAGCTTGGGAACCAGGGGGCTTGGCTACACCTTC. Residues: CASSLGTRGLGYTF.

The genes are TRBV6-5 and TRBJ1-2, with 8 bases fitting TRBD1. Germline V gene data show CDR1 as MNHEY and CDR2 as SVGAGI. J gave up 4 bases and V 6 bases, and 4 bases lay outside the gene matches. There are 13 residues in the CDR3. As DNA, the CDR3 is TGTGCCAGCAGCAAGACAGGGGCCTATGGCTACACCTTC. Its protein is CASSKTGAYGYTF.

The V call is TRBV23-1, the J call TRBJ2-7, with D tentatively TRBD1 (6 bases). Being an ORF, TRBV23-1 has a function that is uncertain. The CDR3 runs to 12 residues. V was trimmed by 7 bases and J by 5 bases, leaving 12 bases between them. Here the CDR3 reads CASTVQGHEQYF. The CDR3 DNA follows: TGCGCCAGCACCGTACAGGGCCACGAGCAGTACTTC.

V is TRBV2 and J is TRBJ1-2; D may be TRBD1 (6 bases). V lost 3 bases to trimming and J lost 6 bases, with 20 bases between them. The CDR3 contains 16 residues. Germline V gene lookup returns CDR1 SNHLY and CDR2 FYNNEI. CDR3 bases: TGTGCCAGCAGTGACGTCTCCCATACAGGGAATGATGGCTACACCTTC. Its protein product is CASSDVSHTGNDGYTF.

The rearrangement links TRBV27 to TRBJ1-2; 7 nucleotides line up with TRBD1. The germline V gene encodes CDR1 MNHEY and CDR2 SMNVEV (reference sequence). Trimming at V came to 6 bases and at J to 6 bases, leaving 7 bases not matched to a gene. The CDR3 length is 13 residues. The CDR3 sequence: CASRRTGSDGYTF. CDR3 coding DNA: TGTGCCAGCAGACGGACAGGATCGGATGGCTACACCTTC.

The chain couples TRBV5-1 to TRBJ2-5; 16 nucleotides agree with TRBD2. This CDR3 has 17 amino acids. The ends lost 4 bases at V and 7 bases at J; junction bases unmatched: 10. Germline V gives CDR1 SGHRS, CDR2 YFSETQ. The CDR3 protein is CASSPGLAGGKFGTQYF. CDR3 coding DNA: TGCGCCAGCAGCCCGGGACTAGCGGGGGGGAAGTTCGGGACCCAGTACTTC.